The 29 T cell receptor beta chains below all came from one sample that was sequenced in a study of blood T cells in healthy people across ages. The authors ran a second PCR of 7 to 11 cycles using a sample-barcoded 5' primer and a J-beta primer mix. TCRdb processed the 5' RACE reads anew with MiXCR; each CDR3 protein has one entry. This sample has fewer than 950,000 distinct CDR3 sequences; around half occur once, and the top ten carry 41%. Sequencing used blood. The receptors come from a man older than 75 in good health.

This clonotype was seen only a few times. The J gene is TRBJ2-1, the V gene TRBV28; 10 bases match TRBD2. The CDR3 spans 14 residues. The V gene's germline CDR1 is MDHEN and CDR2 SYDVKM. V lost 2 bases, J lost 9 bases, and 4 bases stayed unmatched. CDR3 bases: TGTGCCAGCAGTTTAGGCCTAGCGGGAGCTGAGCAGTTCTTC. Translation: CASSLGLAGAEQFF. The whole variable domain, remainder taken from reference TRBV28 and TRBJ2-1, is DVKVTQSSRYLVKRTGEKVFLECVQDMDHENMFWYRQDPGLGLRLIYFSYDVKMKEKGDIPEGYSVSREKKERFSLILESASTNQTSMYLCASSLGLAGAEQFFGPGTRLTVL.

This clonotype showed up just a few times. The gene calls are TRBV24-1 and TRBJ2-5; no firm D call. The CDR3 consists of 11 residues. Trimming pared 8 bases from V and 4 bases from J, leaving 7 bases between. CDR1 is KGHDR, CDR2 SFDVKD, per germline. CDR3 DNA sequence: TGTGCCACCACCCACCGAGAGACCCAGTACTTC. It is translated as CATTHRETQYF.

Only a few counts were recorded for this clonotype. The chain carries TRBV6-5 and TRBJ2-7, with a tentative D call TRBD1 (6 bases). Deletions cut 6 bases from V and 4 bases from J, with 13 bases between. The CDR3 has 13 residues. The germline gives CDR1 MNHEY, CDR2 SVGAGI. The CDR3 region has the DNA TGTGCCAGCAGCCCTGTACAGGGATACGAGCAGTACTTC. Translated: CASSPVQGYEQYF.

This clonotype showed up just a few times. This rearrangement joins TRBV27 to TRBJ2-1, with D hard to call. Germline V lookup: CDR1 MNHEY, CDR2 SMNVEV (reference sequence). CDR3 length: 13 residues. Trimming left V 1 base short and J 2 bases short, with 3 bases between. The CDR3 bases are TGTGCCAGCAGTTTATTAGCCTACAATGAGCAGTTCTTC. It codes for CASSLLAYNEQFF.

This clonotype has more than one count but fewer than ten. J is TRBJ2-4 and V is TRBV20-1; D uncertain. Germline CDR1 is DFQATT and CDR2 is SNEGSKA (reference sequence). The CDR3 spans 11 residues. The V gene lost 2 bases and the J gene lost 6 bases, with 5 bases spanning the gap. The CDR3 is CSARSGNIQYF. The DNA of the CDR3 is TGCAGTGCTAGATCGGGAAACATTCAGTACTTC.

The chain combines TRBV18 with TRBJ2-5; 10 bases fit TRBD2. Germline-derived CDR1 and CDR2 are KGHSH and LQKENI. V lost 6 bases to trimming and J lost 0 bases; unmatched junction nucleotides: 1. CDR3 length equals 14 residues. CDR3 region: CASSGLAYQETQYF. The CDR3 DNA sequence: TGTGCCAGCTCGGGACTAGCGTACCAAGAGACCCAGTACTTC. Full variable domain (missing parts from reference TRBV18 and TRBJ2-5): NAGVMQNPRHLVRRRGQEARLRCSPMKGHSHVYWYRQLPEEGLKFMVYLQKENIIDESGMPKERFSAEFPKEGPSILRIQQVVRGDSAAYFCASSGLAYQETQYFGPGTRLLVL.

The chain links TRBV3-1 to TRBJ2-1; no reliable D call. There are 14 residues in the CDR3. Per germline, CDR1 LGHDT and CDR2 YNNKEL (reference sequence). The ends were cut back, 5 bases at V and 5 bases at J, with 13 bases in the middle. For the CDR3, the DNA is TGTGCCAGCAGCTTACAAACGCGGCACAATGAGCAGTTCTTC. Protein: CASSLQTRHNEQFF.

The rearrangement joins TRBV2 to TRBJ1-5; D may be TRBD1 (6 bases). This CDR3 comprises 15 residues. CDR1 and CDR2 from the germline V gene are SNHLY and FYNNEI. V lost 7 bases to trimming and J lost 7 bases, with 20 bases between them. CDR3 sequence: CASNADRLAGQPQHF. The CDR3 nucleotides read TGTGCCAGCAACGCTGACAGGCTCGCTGGCCAGCCCCAGCATTTT.

This chain connects TRBV20-1 to TRBJ2-3; D may be TRBD2 (5 bases). Germline CDR1 reads DFQATT; CDR2 reads SNEGSKA (reference sequence). The CDR3 runs 14 residues. V was clipped by 6 bases and J by 0 bases, with 13 bases between them. CDR3 residues: CSARTYTSTDTQYF. DNA for the CDR3: TGCAGTGCGAGGACTTATACTAGCACAGATACGCAGTATTTT.

The rearrangement uses TRBV5-1 and TRBJ1-2; no clear D. Trimming took 10 bases from V and 0 from J, leaving 16 bases between them. The CDR3 has 14 amino acids. Germline V gene lookup returns CDR1 SGHRS and CDR2 YFSETQ. The CDR3 region is CAQTRGNANYGYTF. CDR3 nucleotides: TGCGCCCAAACGCGGGGAAATGCTAACTATGGCTACACCTTC.

Concerning this clonotype itself: A read error may produce the germline difference seen at one junction end. This sequence joins TRBV9 and TRBJ1-2; D not certain. Germline V gives CDR1 SGDLS, CDR2 YYNGEE. This CDR3 is built from 16 residues. This chain's CDR3 is CASSFRRGGNNYGCTF. DNA for the CDR3: TGTGCCAGCAGCTTCCGACGAGGAGGGAATAACTATGGCTGCACCTTC.

The rearrangement uses TRBV19 and TRBJ2-2; 9 bases are a match to TRBD2. V lost 6 bases to trimming and J lost 7 bases; unmatched junction nucleotides: 9. The CDR3 runs to 15 residues. Germline V gives CDR1 LNHDA, CDR2 SQIVND (reference sequence). CDR3 sequence reads: CASSWREGRDGELFF. The CDR3 region has the DNA TGTGCCAGTAGCTGGCGGGAGGGCCGTGACGGGGAGCTGTTTTTT.

This clonotype has a handful of counts. A single base separates this from a much larger clone, so it may be a read error. The chain has TRBV12-3 or TRBV12-4 and TRBJ2-7, with TRBD1 matching 9 bases. The CDR3 totals 14 residues. In nucleotides, the CDR3 is TGTGCCAGCAGTCCGGGACAGGGCGCCTACGAGCGGTACTTC. Its translation is CASSPGQGAYERYF.

The V call is TRBV11-2, the J call TRBJ2-5; TRBD2 agrees at 11 bases. Germline CDR1 and CDR2: SGHAT and FQNNGV. This CDR3 has 15 amino acids. Trimming took 5 bases from V and 1 from J; bases not matched to a gene: 3. In nucleotides, the CDR3 is TGTGCCAGCAGCACAGGGACTAGCGGCCAAGAGACCCAGTACTTC. Translated, it gives CASSTGTSGQETQYF.

The chain uses TRBV9 and TRBJ2-4; 9 nucleotides align to TRBD1. The CDR3 is 15 residues long. From germline, CDR1 is SGDLS and CDR2 YYNGEE. After removal of 3 bases from V and 5 bases from J, the junction contained 6 bases not matched to a gene. This chain's CDR3 is CASSGADRGENIQYF. The CDR3 DNA follows: TGTGCCAGCAGCGGGGCGGACAGGGGCGAAAACATTCAGTACTTC.

The rearrangement links TRBV6-6 to TRBJ2-6, with D unclear. V lost 6 bases to trimming and J lost 1 base, with 10 bases between them. This CDR3 has 15 residues. Germline assignment: CDR1 MNHNY and CDR2 SVGAGI (reference sequence). CDR3 region: CASRLPQSGANVLTF. The CDR3 region has the DNA TGTGCCAGCAGATTACCGCAGTCTGGGGCCAACGTCCTGACTTTC.

This clonotype was observed a handful of times. The chain is built from TRBV20-1 and TRBJ2-3; TRBD2 agrees at 13 bases. Trimming took 1 base from V and 14 from J; bases not matched to a gene: 12. Germline V gene lookup returns CDR1 DFQATT and CDR2 SNEGSKA (reference sequence). The CDR3 length is 15 residues. DNA for the CDR3: TGCAGTGCTAGAGGGACTAGCGGGAGTTTTGGGTACGCGTATTTT. It encodes CSARGTSGSFGYAYF.

In this sample, this clonotype turned up a few times. CDR3 coding DNA: TGCAGCGTTAGTAAGGGGGCAGAGACCCAGTACTTC. Encoded protein: CSVSKGAETQYF. The rearrangement uses TRBV29-1 and TRBJ2-5, with 7 bases that match TRBD1. Germline V gene data show CDR1 as SQVTM and CDR2 as ANQGSEA. Trimming removed 5 bases from V and 4 bases from J; junction bases left unmatched: 4. The CDR3 runs to 12 residues.

In DNA, the CDR3 is TGCGCCAGCAGCCAAGCACGAGTAGCCAAAAACATTCAGTACTTC. Translating gives CASSQARVAKNIQYF. The chain combines TRBV4-1 with TRBJ2-4, with D uncertain. V was trimmed by 1 base and J by 0 bases, leaving 7 bases between them. The CDR3 extends over 15 amino acids. In germline, CDR1 is MGHRA, CDR2 YSYEKL.

This clonotype was seen a handful of times. CDR3: CASSKGAETYNEQFF. The CDR3 DNA sequence: TGTGCCAGCAGCAAAGGGGCGGAGACCTACAATGAGCAGTTCTTC. This sequence joins TRBV21-1 and TRBJ2-1; the tabulated D call, TRBD1, remains unverified against the DNA. TRBV21-1 is a pseudogene segment. This CDR3 spans 15 amino acids.

In this sample, this clonotype turned up a few times. V and J are TRBV29-1 and TRBJ2-1; no clear D gene. Germline V lookup: CDR1 SQVTM, CDR2 ANQGSEA. The CDR3 loop spans 14 amino acids. V lost 1 base and J lost 5, with 12 bases in between. CDR3 amino acids: CSVEGTRRHNEQFF. The CDR3, as DNA: TGCAGCGTTGAAGGAACCCGACGGCACAATGAGCAGTTCTTC.

This chain links TRBV15 with TRBJ1-2, with no clear D. This CDR3 spans 14 amino acids. V gave up 2 bases and J gave up 4 bases, with 11 bases separating them. Germline lookup yields CDR1 LNHNV and CDR2 YYDKDF (reference sequence). The DNA of the CDR3 is TGTGCCACCAGCAGATTAGGGAGCCTCTATGGCTACACCTTC. Its protein product is CATSRLGSLYGYTF.

Details on this clonotype: At one end, the junction sequence differs from germline, possibly due to a read error. The genes are TRBV7-9 and TRBJ2-5; no reliable D call. The CDR3 covers 15 residues. From germline, CDR1 is SEHNR and CDR2 FQNEAQ (reference sequence). CDR3 nucleotides: TGTGCCAGCAGCTTAATTCATCCTAGTCAAGGGACCCAGTACTTC. Amino acid sequence: CASSLIHPSQGTQYF.

This clonotype was counted ten times or more. The chain has TRBV14 and TRBJ2-7; D remains unclear. CDR3 size: 16 residues. V was shortened by 4 bases and J by 0 bases, with 16 bases between the two germline ends. Germline V gives CDR1 SGHDN, CDR2 FVKESK. The CDR3, as DNA: TGTGCCAGCAGCCCATTAGATGGCTACAGCTCCTACGAGCAGTACTTC. Its translation is CASSPLDGYSSYEQYF.

There are a few counts of this clonotype. V and J are TRBV7-9 and TRBJ1-4, with 7 bases that match TRBD1. Germline values: CDR1 SEHNR, CDR2 FQNEAQ (reference sequence). V lost 5 bases and J lost 4; bases outside the gene matches: 7. The CDR3 has 15 residues. For the CDR3, the DNA is TGTGCCAGCAGCCCGGAGGGGGCTGGTAATGAAAAACTGTTTTTT. It is translated as CASSPEGAGNEKLFF. Full variable domain (rest looked up from reference TRBV7-9 and TRBJ1-4): DTGVSQNPRHKITKRGQNVTFRCDPISEHNRLYWYRQTLGQGPEFLTYFQNEAQLEKSRLLSDRFSAERPKGSFSTLEIQRTEQGDSAMYLCASSPEGAGNEKLFFGSGTQLSVL.

A few counts support this clonotype. The rearrangement uses TRBV20-1 and TRBJ2-5; perhaps TRBD2 as D (5 bases). Per germline, CDR1 DFQATT and CDR2 SNEGSKA (reference sequence). Trimming stripped 6 bases from V and 4 bases from J, with 12 bases between. The CDR3 covers 12 residues. The CDR3 protein is CSALPGGETQYF. For the CDR3, the DNA is TGCAGTGCCCTTCCAGGAGGAGAGACCCAGTACTTC.

This clonotype occurred a few times. The chain combines TRBV15 with TRBJ2-3, with D possibly TRBD2 on 6 matching bases. Trimming removed 4 bases at V and 14 bases at J, with 22 bases between. CDR1 is LNHNV, CDR2 YYDKDF, per germline (reference sequence). The CDR3 totals 14 residues. The DNA for the CDR3 is TGTGCCACCAGCACGGAGGGAAAGAGCGCATACGCGTATTTT. Translated: CATSTEGKSAYAYF.

The V call is TRBV25-1, the J call TRBJ1-1; D might be TRBD1 (5 bases). The CDR3 is made up of 16 amino acids. Trimming left V 2 bases short and J 5 bases short, with 18 bases between. Per germline, CDR1 MGHDK and CDR2 SYGVNS. CDR3 loop: CASSENLGPEITEAFF. CDR3 coding DNA: TGTGCCAGCAGTGAAAATCTGGGACCTGAAATAACTGAAGCTTTCTTT.

This chain uses TRBV20-1 with TRBJ2-1; TRBD2 might be the D (7 bases). The J call is doubtful: the DNA matches TRBJ2-7 better. The germline gives CDR1 DFQATT, CDR2 SNEGSKA (reference sequence). This CDR3 has 16 amino acids. The CDR3 DNA follows: TGCAGTGCTAGACTCCGGGGGCGGGAGAAAACGAATGAGCAGTACTTC. Its translation: CSARLRGREKTNEQYF.